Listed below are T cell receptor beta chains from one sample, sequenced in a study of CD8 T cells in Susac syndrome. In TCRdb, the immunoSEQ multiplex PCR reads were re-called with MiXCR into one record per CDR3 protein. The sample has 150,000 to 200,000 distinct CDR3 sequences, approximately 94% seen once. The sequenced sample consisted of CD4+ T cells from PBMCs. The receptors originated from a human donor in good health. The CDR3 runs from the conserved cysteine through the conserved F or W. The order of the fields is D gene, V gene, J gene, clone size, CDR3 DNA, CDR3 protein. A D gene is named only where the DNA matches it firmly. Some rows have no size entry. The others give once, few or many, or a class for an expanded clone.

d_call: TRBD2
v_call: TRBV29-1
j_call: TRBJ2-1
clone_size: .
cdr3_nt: TGCAGCTCTAGAGGGACTAGCGGGGACAATGAGCAGTTCTTC
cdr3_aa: CSSRGTSGDNEQFF

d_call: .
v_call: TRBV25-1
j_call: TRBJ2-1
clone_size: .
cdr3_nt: TGTGCCAGCAGTGGGAGACTAGAGCAGTTCTTC
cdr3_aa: CASSGRLEQFF

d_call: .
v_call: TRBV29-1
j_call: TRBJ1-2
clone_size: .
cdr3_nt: TGCAGCGTGGAACGGGGAGGATCTGAGGGCTACACCTTC
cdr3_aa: CSVERGGSEGYTF

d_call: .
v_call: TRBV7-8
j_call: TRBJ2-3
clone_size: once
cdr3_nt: TGTGCCAGCAGCTTAGCTTCACTAGTCAAAGGCGCAGATACGCAGTATTTT
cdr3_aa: CASSLASLVKGADTQYF

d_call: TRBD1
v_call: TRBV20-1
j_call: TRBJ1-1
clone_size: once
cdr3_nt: TGCAGTGCTGTCAGGGGGTTGGGCGAAGCTTTCTTT
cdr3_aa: CSAVRGLGEAFF

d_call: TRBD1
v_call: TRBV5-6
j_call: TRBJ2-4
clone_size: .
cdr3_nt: TGTGCCAGCAGCTTGAGGACAGGGCTAGGGAACATTCAGTACTTC
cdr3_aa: CASSLRTGLGNIQYF

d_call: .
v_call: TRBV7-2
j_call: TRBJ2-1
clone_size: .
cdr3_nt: TGTGCCAGCAGCTCTACAGGCAGGGCGAGGGACAATGAGCAGTTCTTC
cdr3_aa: CASSSTGRARDNEQFF

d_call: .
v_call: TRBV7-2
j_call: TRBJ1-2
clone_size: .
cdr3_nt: TGTGCCAGCACCCTCTACCGAGAGGCCTACTCCTCCATCTATGGCTACACCTTC
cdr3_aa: CASTLYREAYSSIYGYTF

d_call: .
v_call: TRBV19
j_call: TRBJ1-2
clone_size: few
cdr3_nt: TGTGCCAGTAGTATTGGCCGGAACTATGGCTACACCTTC
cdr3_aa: CASSIGRNYGYTF

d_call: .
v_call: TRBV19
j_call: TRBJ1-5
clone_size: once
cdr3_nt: TGTGCCAGTATGGGGAGGGCCTGGGATCAGCATTTT
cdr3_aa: CASMGRAWDQHF

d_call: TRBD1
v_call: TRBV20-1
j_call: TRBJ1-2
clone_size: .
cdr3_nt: TGCAGTGCTAGAGGACAGGGAAACTATGGCTACACCTTC
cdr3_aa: CSARGQGNYGYTF

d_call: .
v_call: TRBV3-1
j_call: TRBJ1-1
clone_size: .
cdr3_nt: TGTGCCAGCAGCCAGGGAACGAACACTGAAGCTTTCTTT
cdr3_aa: CASSQGTNTEAFF

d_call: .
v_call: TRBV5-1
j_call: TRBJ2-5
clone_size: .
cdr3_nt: TGCGCCAGCAGCTTCGTGACGGGGCTGAGGGAGACCCAGTACTTC
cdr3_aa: CASSFVTGLRETQYF

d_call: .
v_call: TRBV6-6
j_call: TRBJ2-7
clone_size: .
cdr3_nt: TGTGCCAGCAGTTACTCCTTCGGTGCCTACGAGCAGTACTTC
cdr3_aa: CASSYSFGAYEQYF

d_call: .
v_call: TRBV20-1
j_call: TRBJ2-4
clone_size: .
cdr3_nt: TGCAGTGCTAGAGATCGGACGTGGGGGGACATTCAGTACTTC
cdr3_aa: CSARDRTWGDIQYF

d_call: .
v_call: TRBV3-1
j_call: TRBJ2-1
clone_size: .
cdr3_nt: TGTGCCAGCAGGTCCCGGGACAATGAGCAGTTCTTC
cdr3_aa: CASRSRDNEQFF

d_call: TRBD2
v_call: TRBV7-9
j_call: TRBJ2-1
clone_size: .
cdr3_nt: TGTGCCAGCAGCTTTGGACTAGCGAAATTGAGCTCCTACAATGAGCAGTTCTTC
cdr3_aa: CASSFGLAKLSSYNEQFF

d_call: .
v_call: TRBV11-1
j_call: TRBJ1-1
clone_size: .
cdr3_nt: TGTGCCAGCAGCTTAGAACGGGCGGTTAAAGCTTTCTTT
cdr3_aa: CASSLERAVKAFF

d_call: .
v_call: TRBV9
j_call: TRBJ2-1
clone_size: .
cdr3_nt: TGTGCCAGCAGCGTAGGCCGGCTTAGGAGCTCCTACAATGAGCAGTTCTTC
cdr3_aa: CASSVGRLRSSYNEQFF

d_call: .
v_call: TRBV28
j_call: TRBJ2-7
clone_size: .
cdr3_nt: TGTGCCAGCAGCAGTCCTAGAGTACCCTACGAGCAGTACTTC
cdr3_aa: CASSSPRVPYEQYF

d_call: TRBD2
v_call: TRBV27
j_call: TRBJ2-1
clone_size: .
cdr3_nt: TGTGCCAGCAGTTTATCGATTTCAAGGGAGCGGGGTTCGCCCGGGTGGTTC
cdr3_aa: CASSLSISRERGSPGWF

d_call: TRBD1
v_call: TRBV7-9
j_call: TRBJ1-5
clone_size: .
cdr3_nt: TGTGCCAGCAGCTTATCTACAGGGGGAGAAAGTCAGCCCCAGCATTTT
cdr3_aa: CASSLSTGGESQPQHF

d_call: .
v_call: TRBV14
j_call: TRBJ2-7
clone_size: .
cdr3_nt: TGTGCCAGCAGTCCCGAGCTATTCCCCTACGAGCAGTACTTC
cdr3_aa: CASSPELFPYEQYF

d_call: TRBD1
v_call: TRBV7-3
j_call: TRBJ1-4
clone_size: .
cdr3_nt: TGTGCCAGCAGCTCCCACAGGGGGCCTAATGAAAAACTGTTTTTT
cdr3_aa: CASSSHRGPNEKLFF

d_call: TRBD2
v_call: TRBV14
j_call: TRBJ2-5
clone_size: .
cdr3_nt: TGTGCCAGCAGCCCTCTTAGCGGGGGACCAGAGACCCAGTACTTC
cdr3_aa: CASSPLSGGPETQYF

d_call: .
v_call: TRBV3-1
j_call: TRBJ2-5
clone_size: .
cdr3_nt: TGTGCCAGCAGCCAAGATGCGAGGAGGACCCAGTACTTC
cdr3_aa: CASSQDARRTQYF

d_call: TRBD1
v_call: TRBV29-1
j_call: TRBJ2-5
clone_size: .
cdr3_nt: TGCAGCGTTGACGACGGGACAGGGGGCAGGACCCAGTACTTC
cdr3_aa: CSVDDGTGGRTQYF

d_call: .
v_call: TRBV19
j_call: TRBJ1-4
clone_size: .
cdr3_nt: TGTGCCAGTAGTCTTCCGGGACGGACAAATGAAAAACTGTTTTTT
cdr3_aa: CASSLPGRTNEKLFF

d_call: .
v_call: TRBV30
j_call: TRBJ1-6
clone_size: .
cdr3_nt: TGTGCCTGGAGTGGGGCGCGCAATTCACCCCTCCACTTT
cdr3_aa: CAWSGARNSPLHF

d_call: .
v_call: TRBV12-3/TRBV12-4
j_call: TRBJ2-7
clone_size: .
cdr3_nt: TGTGCCAGCAGTTTGTCTAGCAGGGCTGCCGAGCAGTACTTC
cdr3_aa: CASSLSSRAAEQYF

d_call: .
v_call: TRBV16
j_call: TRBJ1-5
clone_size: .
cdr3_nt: TGTGCCAGCAGCCCTCGGGGGGAGAGACAGCCCCAGCATTTT
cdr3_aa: CASSPRGERQPQHF

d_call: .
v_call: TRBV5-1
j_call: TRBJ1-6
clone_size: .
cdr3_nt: TGCGCCAGCAGCGTGGGACAAGACAATTCACCCCTCCACTTT
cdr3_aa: CASSVGQDNSPLHF

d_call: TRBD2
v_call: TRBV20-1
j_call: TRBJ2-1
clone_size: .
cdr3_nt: TGCAGTGCTAGCCCCAGGGCTAGCGGGGGGCCCGACTCGTCCTACAATGAGCAGTTCTTC
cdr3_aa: CSASPRASGGPDSSYNEQFF

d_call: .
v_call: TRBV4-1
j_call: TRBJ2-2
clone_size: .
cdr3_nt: TGCGCCAGCAGCCAAGATCGCGAGGGAAGGGGACCGAACACCGGGGAGCTGTTTTTT
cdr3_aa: CASSQDREGRGPNTGELFF

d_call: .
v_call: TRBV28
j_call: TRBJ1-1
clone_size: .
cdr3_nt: TGTGCCAGCAGTTTAAGAGCTCTATTGAACACTGAAGCTTTCTTT
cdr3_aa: CASSLRALLNTEAFF

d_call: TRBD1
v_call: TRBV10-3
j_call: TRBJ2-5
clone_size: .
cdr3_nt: TGTGCCATCAGCACAGGGGGCTGGGGAGAGACCCAGTACTTC
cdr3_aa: CAISTGGWGETQYF

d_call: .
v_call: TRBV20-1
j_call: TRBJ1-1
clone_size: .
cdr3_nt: TGCAGTGCTAGAGGTCCCGTAAAAAAAGAAGCTTTCTTT
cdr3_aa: CSARGPVKKEAFF

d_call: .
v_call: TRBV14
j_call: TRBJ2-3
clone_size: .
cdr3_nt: TGTGCCAGCAGCCAAGTGTTGGCAGATACGCAGTATTTT
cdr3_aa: CASSQVLADTQYF

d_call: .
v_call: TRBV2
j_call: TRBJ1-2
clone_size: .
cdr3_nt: TGTGCCAGCAGTGAAGCGACCTATGGCTACACCTTC
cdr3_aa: CASSEATYGYTF

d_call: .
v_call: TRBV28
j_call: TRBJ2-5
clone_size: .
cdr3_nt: TGTGCCAGCAGTCCCTCCTTCGGGAAAGTGGAGACCCAGTACTTC
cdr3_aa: CASSPSFGKVETQYF

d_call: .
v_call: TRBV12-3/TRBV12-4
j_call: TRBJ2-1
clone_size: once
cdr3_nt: TGTGCCAGCATCCCAGGGGGACTAGGCCCCTACAATGAGCAGTTCTTC
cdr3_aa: CASIPGGLGPYNEQFF

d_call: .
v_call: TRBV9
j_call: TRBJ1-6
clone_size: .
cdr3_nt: TGTGCCAGCAGCGTAGAGACAGGTCCCGGTTCACCCCTCCACTTT
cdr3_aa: CASSVETGPGSPLHF

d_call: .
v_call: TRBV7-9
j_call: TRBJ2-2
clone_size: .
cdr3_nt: TGTGCCAGCAGCTCCTCCGGGGGCGCGTACACCGGGGAGCTGTTTTTT
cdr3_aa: CASSSSGGAYTGELFF

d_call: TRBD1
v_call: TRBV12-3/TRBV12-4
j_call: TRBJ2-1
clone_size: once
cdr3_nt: TGTGCCAGCAGTAAGACAGGGCCTGGGGAGCAGTTCTTC
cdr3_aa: CASSKTGPGEQFF

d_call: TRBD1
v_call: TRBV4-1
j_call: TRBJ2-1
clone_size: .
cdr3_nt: TGCGCCAGCAGCCAGCCCAGACGGACAGGGGAGGGCAATGAGCAGTTCTTC
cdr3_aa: CASSQPRRTGEGNEQFF

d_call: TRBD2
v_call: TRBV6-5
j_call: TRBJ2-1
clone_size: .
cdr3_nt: TGTGCCAGCAGTTTCCTAGTTAGCGGGGGATCCTACAATGAGCAGTTCTTC
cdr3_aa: CASSFLVSGGSYNEQFF

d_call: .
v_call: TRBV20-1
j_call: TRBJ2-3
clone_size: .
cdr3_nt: TGCAGTGCTAGAGATCCGGGGTGGGGGGGCGGTAATACGCAGTATTTT
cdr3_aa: CSARDPGWGGGNTQYF

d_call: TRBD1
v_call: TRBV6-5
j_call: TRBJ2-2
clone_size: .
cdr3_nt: TGTGCCAGCAGTTACTCCGGGACAGGGTATGGGGAGCTGTTTTTT
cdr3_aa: CASSYSGTGYGELFF

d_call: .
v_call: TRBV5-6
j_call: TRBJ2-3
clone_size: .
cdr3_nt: TGTGCCAGCAGGGGATACCACACAGATACGCAGTATTTT
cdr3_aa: CASRGYHTDTQYF

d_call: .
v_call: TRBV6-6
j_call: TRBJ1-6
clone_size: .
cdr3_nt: TGTGCCAGCAGTTACTCAGGGTTGGGTAACTCACCCCTCCACTTT
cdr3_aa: CASSYSGLGNSPLHF

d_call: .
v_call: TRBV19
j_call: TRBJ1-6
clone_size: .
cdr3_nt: TGTGCCAGTAGTATACGGGACACATTTTCGGCCCTCCACTTT
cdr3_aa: CASSIRDTFSALHF

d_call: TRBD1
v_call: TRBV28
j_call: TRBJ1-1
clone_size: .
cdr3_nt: TGTGCCAGCAGTTTAAGAGGGGGCAGGCTCACTGAAGCTTTCTTT
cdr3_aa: CASSLRGGRLTEAFF

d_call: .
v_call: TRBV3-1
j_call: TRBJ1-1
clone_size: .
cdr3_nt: TGTGCCAGCAGCCAAGATATTTTGATGCCTGAAGCTTTCTTT
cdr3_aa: CASSQDILMPEAFF

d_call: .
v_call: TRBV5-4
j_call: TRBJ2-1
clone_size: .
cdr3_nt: TGTGCCAGCAGCCCGCCCCTAGGGGACTACAATGAGCAGTTCTTC
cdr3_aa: CASSPPLGDYNEQFF